The 11 T cell receptor beta chains listed next were all sequenced from one sample in a study of shared clonotypes between healthy human individuals (dated by TCRdb to 2020 to 2021). Library method: the immunoSEQ multiplex PCR assay. TCRdb took this table from immuneACCESS and kept in-frame rearrangements with V and J called. Such tables lack part of the clones; where checked against another copy, unresolved V genes explain under half of the gap, and the rest is unexplained. Within this sample are about a million clones, with approximately 76% of them counted one time only. Roughly 1.4% of the sample belongs to the ten largest clones. Sequences were obtained from memory CD4+ T cells sorted from blood. Reading the label with the study, this specimen's cell subset or site is: CD45RA-negative fraction. These receptors all stem from a man younger than 30 in good health.

The chain combines TRBV18 with TRBJ2-1; D is perhaps TRBD1 or TRBD2 (5 bases each). The length of the CDR3 is 14 residues. Germline values: CDR1 KGHSH, CDR2 LQKENI. V lost 3 bases and J lost 2, with 8 bases in between. The CDR3 DNA is TGTGCCAGCTCACCCCCGGGACCCTACAATGAGCAGTTCTTC. Translation gives CASSPPGPYNEQFF.

The rearrangement links TRBV27 to TRBJ2-5; D tentatively fits TRBD1 or TRBD2 (5 bases each). The germline V gene has CDR1 MNHEY and CDR2 SMNVEV (reference sequence). CDR3 length: 13 amino acids. V lost 6 bases and J 6 bases, leaving 14 bases between the germline ends. The CDR3 loop reads CASSGTVEKTQYF. CDR3 coding DNA: TGTGCCAGCAGCGGGACGGTCGAAAAGACCCAGTACTTC.

CDR3 sequence: CASSLEGNIQYF. The DNA of the CDR3 is TGTGCCAGCAGCTTGGAGGGGAACATTCAGTACTTC. The rearrangement links TRBV5-5 to TRBJ2-4, with a tentative D call TRBD1 (5 bases). The CDR3 extends over 12 amino acids. The germline V gene encodes CDR1 SGHKS and CDR2 YYEKEE (reference sequence). Trimming took 0 bases from V and 7 from J, leaving 5 bases between them.

This clone occurred a few times. The V gene is TRBV19, the J gene TRBJ1-4; D is uncertain. Trimming cost V 1 base and J 8 bases, with 2 bases left between them. The germline V gene encodes CDR1 LNHDA and CDR2 SQIVND (reference sequence). This CDR3 has 11 amino acids. Here the CDR3 DNA reads TGTGCCAGTAGTATAGGGGAAAAACTGTTTTTT. It is translated as CASSIGEKLFF.

This clone came up a few times. The chain combines TRBV5-4 with TRBJ1-2; 11 bases are shared with TRBD1. The CDR3 contains 16 residues. Germline V gene lookup returns CDR1 SGHNT and CDR2 YYREEE (reference sequence). V lost 4 bases, J lost 2 bases, and 7 bases stayed unmatched. CDR3: CASSPRRTGGNYGYTF. The DNA for the CDR3 is TGTGCCAGCAGCCCCAGGAGGACAGGGGGCAACTATGGCTACACCTTC.

The chain couples TRBV12-5 to TRBJ1-4; maybe TRBD1 (6 bases). Germline values: CDR1 LGHNT, CDR2 FRNRAP. This CDR3 is built from 18 residues. Trimming left V 1 base short and J 0 bases short, with 15 bases between. In nucleotides, the CDR3 is TGTGCTAGTGGTTTGGCCCCGAAGGGGGAAACAACTAATGAAAAACTGTTTTTT. Translation gives CASGLAPKGETTNEKLFF.

This clone was observed once. The V and J genes are TRBV28 and TRBJ1-2; no firm D call. The CDR3 has 12 residues. Trimming took off 7 bases at V and 0 bases at J, with 6 bases between the two ends. Looked up from germline, CDR1 is MDHEN and CDR2 is SYDVKM. In DNA form, the CDR3 reads TGTGCCAGCAAAGGTTCTAACTATGGCTACACCTTC. Protein: CASKGSNYGYTF.

This chain links TRBV19 with TRBJ2-7, with D perhaps matching TRBD2 (6 bases). The CDR3 consists of 15 residues. Looked up from germline, CDR1 is LNHDA and CDR2 is SQIVND (reference sequence). Trimming took 3 bases from V and 1 from J, leaving 13 bases between them. The CDR3 nucleotides are TGTGCCAGTAGTATTGAGGAGGGTCGATCCTACGAGCAGTACTTC. It codes for CASSIEEGRSYEQYF.

The rearrangement uses TRBV6-1 and TRBJ1-5; D ambiguous. The CDR3 sequence is 15 residues long. CDR1 and CDR2 (germline): MNHNS, SASEGT. V was cut by 2 bases and J by 3 bases, with 11 bases left in between. CDR3 protein: CASSEQRALNQPQHF. The CDR3 bases are TGTGCCAGCAGTGAACAGAGGGCTCTCAATCAGCCCCAGCATTTT.

Of note for this clone: The sample holds other DNA sequences that translate to the same CDR3. The chain employs TRBV18 and TRBJ2-2; TRBD1 matches at 7 bases. J was trimmed by 4 bases and V by 3 bases; bases with no gene match: 5. Germline loops: CDR1 KGHSH, CDR2 LQKENI. The CDR3 is 15 amino acids. CDR3 nucleotide sequence: TGTGCCAGCTCACCCCGACAGGGTGGCACCGGGGAGCTGTTTTTT. Translated: CASSPRQGGTGELFF.

V and J are TRBV9 and TRBJ1-1, with D unclear. Trimming took off 1 base at V and 1 base at J, with 5 bases between the two ends. The CDR3 is made up of 13 amino acids. Per germline, CDR1 SGDLS and CDR2 YYNGEE. CDR3 sequence (DNA): TGTGCCAGCAGCGTACGGACGAACACTGAAGCTTTCTTT. This sequence encodes CASSVRTNTEAFF. Complete variable domain (other parts from reference TRBV9 and TRBJ1-1): DSGVTQTPKHLITATGQRVTLRCSPRSGDLSVYWYQQSLDQGLQFLIQYYNGEERAKGNILERFSAQQFPDLHSELNLSSLELGDSALYFCASSVRTNTEAFFGQGTRLTVV.